These 5 T cell receptor beta chains originate from one sample sequenced in a study of T cells in Graves' hyperthyroidism and ophthalmopathy. Amplification targeted TCR beta CDR3 regions from RNA transcripts. First-round RT-PCR with HTBI primers amplified the TCR CDR3 region. MiXCR, run by TCRdb on the multiplex PCR reads, gives a single entry per CDR3 protein. The sample gives about 640,000 distinct CDR3 sequences, roughly 15% of which show up once; roughly an eighth is in the top ten. Sequenced material: blood. These receptors all come from a woman between 45 and 65 years old with Graves' ophthalmopathy.

This clonotype was counted at least ten times. The rearrangement uses TRBV29-1 and TRBJ1-2, with D possibly matching TRBD1 (5 bases). The V gene lost 6 bases and the J gene lost 2 bases, with 16 bases spanning the gap. Germline V CDR1 and CDR2: SQVTM, ANQGSEA. The CDR3 is 14 residues long. In DNA form, the CDR3 reads TGCAGCGTGGAGAATAGGGACGCCAACTATGGCTACACCTTC. Its translation: CSVENRDANYGYTF.

This clonotype was seen a single time. This sequence joins TRBV7-9 and TRBJ2-1; no clear D gene. Germline CDR1 is SEHNR and CDR2 is FQNEAQ (reference sequence). The CDR3 covers 15 residues. The germline V and J ends were trimmed by 4 bases and 2 bases, with 12 bases remaining between them. CDR3 region: CASSSEPSPYNEQFF. CDR3 nucleotides: TGTGCCAGCAGCTCTGAACCTTCACCCTACAATGAGCAGTTCTTC. Full variable domain (missing parts from reference TRBV7-9 and TRBJ2-1): DTGVSQNPRHKITKRGQNVTFRCDPISEHNRLYWYRQTLGQGPEFLTYFQNEAQLEKSRLLSDRFSAERPKGSFSTLEIQRTEQGDSAMYLCASSSEPSPYNEQFFGPGTRLTVL.

At least ten counts were recorded for this clonotype. The genes are TRBV4-1 and TRBJ2-7; D unclear. From germline, CDR1 is MGHRA and CDR2 YSYEKL. Trimming pared 0 bases from V and 1 base from J, leaving 10 bases between. The CDR3 extends over 15 amino acids. CDR3 sequence (DNA): TGCGCCAGCAGCCAAGACTACGGGTCATCCTACGAGCAGTACTTC. Translating gives CASSQDYGSSYEQYF.

This chain connects TRBV9 to TRBJ2-1; TRBD2 agrees at 12 bases. The germline V gene encodes CDR1 SGDLS and CDR2 YYNGEE. The CDR3 has 17 amino acids. J lost 5 bases, V lost 6 bases, and 12 bases had no gene match. In DNA form, the CDR3 reads TGTGCCAGCACCCTGGGACTAGCGGGCTTAAAAGACAATGAGCAGTTCTTC. This encodes CASTLGLAGLKDNEQFF.

In this sample, this clonotype turned up many times. The chain combines TRBV18 with TRBJ2-7; 7 nucleotides align to TRBD1. Germline V gene data show CDR1 as KGHSH and CDR2 as LQKENI. The CDR3 has 15 residues. V lost 1 base, J lost 1 base, and 4 bases stayed unmatched. This CDR3 is CASSPLRQGSYEQYF. The CDR3 DNA reads TGTGCCAGCTCACCACTGAGACAGGGATCCTACGAGCAGTACTTC.